The 21 T cell receptor beta chains reported below all come from one sample, sequenced in a study of blood T cells in healthy people across ages. With a J-beta primer mix and a sample-barcoded 5' primer, a second PCR ran about 7 to 11 cycles. TCRdb re-analysed the 5' RACE reads in MiXCR, keeping a single row per CDR3 protein. The sample lists 800,000 to 1,300,000 distinct CDR3 sequences, under 30% occurring once. The same specimen was also included in a second study, on T cells of mothers and their children.

The sample was blood. All receptors come from a girl aged 2 to 10 in good health.

This clonotype occurred a few times. The chain links TRBV6-1 to TRBJ2-1; TRBD2 might be the D (5 bases). V lost 4 bases and J 0 bases, leaving 10 bases between the germline ends. The CDR3 is 15 residues long. The germline gives CDR1 MNHNS, CDR2 SASEGT. CDR3 sequence reads: CASSVLEPSYNEQFF. DNA of the CDR3: TGTGCCAGCAGTGTACTAGAACCCTCCTACAATGAGCAGTTCTTC.

The chain uses TRBV4-3 and TRBJ2-5; 7 bases map to TRBD2. The V and J ends lost 0 bases and 4 bases, in that order; junction bases with no gene match: 11. CDR1 is LGHNA, CDR2 YSLEER, per germline. The CDR3 loop spans 17 amino acids. This CDR3 reads CASSQELQRGGRETQYF. In DNA, the CDR3 is TGCGCCAGCAGCCAAGAGCTTCAGCGGGGCGGACGAGAGACCCAGTACTTC.

The rearrangement links TRBV6-1 to TRBJ1-3, with unresolved D. CDR1 and CDR2 from the germline V gene are MNHNS and SASEGT. Deletions cut 6 bases from V and 4 bases from J, with 10 bases between. This CDR3 has 13 residues. In DNA, the CDR3 is TGTGCCAGCAGCGGGAGTAGGGGAAACACCATATATTTT. This encodes CASSGSRGNTIYF.

The chain couples TRBV28 to TRBJ1-1; the D gene is possibly TRBD1 (6 bases). Germline lookup yields CDR1 MDHEN and CDR2 SYDVKM. The CDR3 has 15 residues. V was trimmed by 4 bases and J by 4 bases, leaving 16 bases between them. In nucleotides, the CDR3 is TGTGCCAGCAGTTCCTTACCCCGGGGGGCCACTGAAGCTTTCTTT. Encoded protein: CASSSLPRGATEAFF.

On this clonotype: An end of the junction differs from the germline gene, which may be a read error. This chain joins TRBV10-3 and TRBJ2-5, with TRBD2 identical over 9 bases. The J call may be incorrect, as the DNA end agrees better with TRBJ2-1. Germline CDR1 is ENHRY and CDR2 is SYGVKD. CDR3 size: 14 residues. The CDR3 is CAVRAGGEYNEQFF. DNA for the CDR3: TGTGCCGTCAGAGCGGGGGGCGAGTACAATGAGCAGTTCTTC.

This clonotype came up a few times. The chain recombines TRBV12-3 or TRBV12-4 with TRBJ2-1, with TRBD2 as a possible D gene (5 bases). The J call may be incorrect, as the DNA end agrees better with TRBJ2-5. CDR3 length: 14 residues. DNA of the CDR3: TGTGCCAGCAGTCTACTAGGGAGACAAGAGACCCAGTACTTC. It is translated as CASSLLGRQETQYF.

J is TRBJ1-3 and V is TRBV7-6, with TRBD1 matching over 7 bases. The CDR3 covers 16 residues. The J segment lost 0 bases and the V segment lost 5 bases, leaving 7 bases of the junction unmatched. In germline, CDR1 is SGHVS, CDR2 FNYEAQ. The CDR3 sequence: CASSLQGLGSGNTIYF. CDR3 nucleotide sequence: TGTGCCAGCAGCCTACAGGGGCTGGGCTCTGGAAACACCATATATTTT.

This clonotype appeared a few times. This chain uses TRBV7-8 with TRBJ2-7, with 9 bases lining up with TRBD1. Germline V gene sequence: CDR1 SGHVS, CDR2 FQNEAQ. This CDR3 spans 14 amino acids. After removal of 2 bases from V and 6 bases from J, the junction contained 5 bases not matched to a gene. Here the CDR3 DNA reads TGTGCCAGCAGCTTAATTTTGGGACAGGGCGAGCAGTACTTC. It is translated as CASSLILGQGEQYF. Using reference TRBV7-8 and TRBJ2-7 for the parts outside the CDR3, the full variable domain is GAGVSQSPRYKVAKRGQDVALRCDPISGHVSLFWYQQALGQGPEFLTYFQNEAQLDKSGLPSDRFFAERPEGSVSTLKIQRTQQEDSAVYLCASSLILGQGEQYFGPGTRLTVT.

The V gene is TRBV4-1, the J gene TRBJ2-5; D is perhaps TRBD1 (5 bases). Germline V gene data show CDR1 as MGHRA and CDR2 as YSYEKL. The V gene lost 0 bases and the J gene lost 4 bases, with 18 bases spanning the gap. The CDR3 extends over 17 amino acids. The CDR3 loop is CASSQEGVDSFLETQYF. DNA for the CDR3: TGCGCCAGCAGCCAAGAAGGCGTAGACAGCTTTCTAGAGACCCAGTACTTC.

The chain has TRBV7-6 and TRBJ2-1, with a tentative D call TRBD1 (6 bases). Per the germline V gene, CDR1 is SGHVS and CDR2 is FNYEAQ. V was pared by 5 bases and J by 0 bases, with 17 bases between. The CDR3 has 17 residues. CDR3 region: CASSHKVGAGSYNEQFF. The CDR3 bases are TGTGCCAGCAGCCATAAGGTGGGGGCAGGCTCCTACAATGAGCAGTTCTTC.

The chain uses TRBV27 and TRBJ1-6; 8 bases match TRBD1. V trimming: 2 bases; J trimming: 7 bases; junction bases outside the gene matches: 7. The germline gives CDR1 MNHEY, CDR2 SMNVEV (reference sequence). This CDR3 has 16 amino acids. This CDR3 is CASSLNQRQGNSPLHF. DNA for the CDR3: TGTGCCAGCAGTTTAAATCAAAGACAGGGGAATTCACCCCTCCACTTT.

This clonotype was seen once. The gene calls are TRBV7-9 and TRBJ2-5; TRBD2 aligns across 7 bases. The J call is in doubt because the DNA end fits TRBJ2-1 better. Looked up from germline, CDR1 is SEHNR and CDR2 is FQNEAQ (reference sequence). The CDR3 runs to 13 residues. Written as DNA, the CDR3 is TGTGCCAGCAGCGACCTAGCGGCCAATGAGCAGTTCTTC. It yields the protein CASSDLAANEQFF.

This clonotype was seen a few times. J is TRBJ1-2 and V is TRBV20-1; 8 bases fit TRBD1. From germline, CDR1 is DFQATT and CDR2 SNEGSKA (reference sequence). V dropped 6 bases and J dropped 4; count of bases not matched to a gene: 10. This CDR3 is 14 amino acids long. The CDR3 sequence is CSADRQGTSYGYTF. CDR3 coding DNA: TGCAGTGCGGACCGACAGGGGACGTCCTATGGCTACACCTTC.

The chain combines TRBV5-6 with TRBJ2-1, with a weak D call TRBD1 (6 bases). The CDR3 covers 14 residues. Looked up from germline, CDR1 is SGHDT and CDR2 is YYEEEE. The germline V and J ends were trimmed by 2 bases and 6 bases, with 12 bases remaining between them. CDR3: CASSFGNRVNEQFF. CDR3 nucleotides: TGTGCCAGCAGCTTCGGAAACAGGGTCAATGAGCAGTTCTTC.

CDR3 sequence (DNA): TGTGCCAGCAGTCCCCCCGAGACAGGAATCGGTGGCTACACCTTC. It is translated as CASSPPETGIGGYTF. The chain joins TRBV6-5 to TRBJ1-2, with D possibly TRBD1 on 6 matching bases. V shed 5 bases and J shed 7 bases, with 20 bases lying between them. The CDR3 length is 15 residues. Germline-derived CDR1 and CDR2 are MNHEY and SVGAGI.

The rearrangement uses TRBV9 and TRBJ2-1; D is possibly TRBD1 (6 bases). The DNA matches TRBJ2-7 better at its end, which makes the J call doubtful. Germline V gives CDR1 SGDLS, CDR2 YYNGEE. The CDR3 extends over 15 amino acids. CDR3 nucleotides: TGTGCCAGCAGCGTAGGGACAGAACCAGTCTACGAGCAGTACTTC. It specifies CASSVGTEPVYEQYF.

The chain combines TRBV7-2 with TRBJ2-7, with D unclear. With 5 bases removed from V and 6 bases from J, the gap between germline ends came to 8 bases. The germline V gene encodes CDR1 SGHTA and CDR2 FQGNSA. The CDR3 spans 11 residues. The CDR3 coding sequence is TGTGCCAGCAGCCAGACGGCCGAGCAGTACTTC. It yields the protein CASSQTAEQYF.

J is TRBJ1-2 and V is TRBV24-1; TRBD1 might be the D (5 bases). The CDR3 runs 14 residues. Germline V gene lookup returns CDR1 KGHDR and CDR2 SFDVKD. Trimming removed 4 bases at V and 5 bases at J, with 13 bases between. CDR3 nucleotides: TGTGCCACCAGTGACCCTGACAGCCCTTATGGCTACACCTTC. It specifies CATSDPDSPYGYTF.

V usage is TRBV5-8 and J usage is TRBJ1-4; unclear D gene. This CDR3 is built from 14 residues. V was shortened by 4 bases and J by 8 bases, with 15 bases between the two germline ends. Germline CDR1 is SGHTS and CDR2 is YDEGEE. The CDR3 is CASSPDEVGEKLFF. The CDR3 coding sequence is TGTGCCAGCAGCCCTGATGAGGTCGGCGAAAAACTGTTTTTT.

This clonotype was recorded at least ten times. The chain has TRBV4-3 and TRBJ1-2, with TRBD1 as a possible D gene (5 bases). Germline values: CDR1 LGHNA, CDR2 YSLEER. Trimming left V 1 base short and J 5 bases short, with 11 bases between. There are 14 residues in the CDR3. CDR3 protein: CASSQGTGRYGYTF. The CDR3 DNA is TGCGCCAGCAGCCAAGGAACAGGCCGGTATGGCTACACCTTC.

The rearrangement links TRBV12-3 or TRBV12-4 to TRBJ1-1; D perhaps matches TRBD1 (5 bases). The V end was cut by 4 bases, the J end by 1 base, with 13 bases between. This CDR3 comprises 15 residues. The CDR3 region is CASSSDIPPNTEAFF. The CDR3, as DNA: TGTGCCAGCAGTTCGGACATACCCCCGAACACTGAAGCTTTCTTT.